This T cell receptor beta chain was captured by sequencing in a study of T cells after yellow fever vaccination. General study points: Weaker, the secondary response had a peak occurring faster, on day 5 versus 15.

CDR3 length: 15 residues. V lost 0 bases, J lost 11 bases, and 15 bases lay in between. In germline, CDR1 is SGHRS, CDR2 YFSETQ. This clonotype was seen a few times. Its antigen is undetermined. In making TCR cDNA, 5'RACE template switching added a universal primer site and UMIs to it. TCRdb re-called the 5' RACE reads with MiXCR, one entry per CDR3 protein. This table holds about 340,000 distinct CDR3 sequences, 3% to 4.5% found once. The sequence was collected from a man aged 18 to 29 who received the YFV17D yellow fever vaccine. This material consisted of PBMCs, taken 5 days after the yellow fever booster vaccination. This chain links TRBV5-1 with TRBJ1-6; D perhaps matches TRBD1 (5 bases). The CDR3 sequence is CASSLESPVGPPLHF. CDR3 bases: TGCGCCAGCAGCTTGGAAAGCCCCGTGGGGCCACCCCTCCACTTT.